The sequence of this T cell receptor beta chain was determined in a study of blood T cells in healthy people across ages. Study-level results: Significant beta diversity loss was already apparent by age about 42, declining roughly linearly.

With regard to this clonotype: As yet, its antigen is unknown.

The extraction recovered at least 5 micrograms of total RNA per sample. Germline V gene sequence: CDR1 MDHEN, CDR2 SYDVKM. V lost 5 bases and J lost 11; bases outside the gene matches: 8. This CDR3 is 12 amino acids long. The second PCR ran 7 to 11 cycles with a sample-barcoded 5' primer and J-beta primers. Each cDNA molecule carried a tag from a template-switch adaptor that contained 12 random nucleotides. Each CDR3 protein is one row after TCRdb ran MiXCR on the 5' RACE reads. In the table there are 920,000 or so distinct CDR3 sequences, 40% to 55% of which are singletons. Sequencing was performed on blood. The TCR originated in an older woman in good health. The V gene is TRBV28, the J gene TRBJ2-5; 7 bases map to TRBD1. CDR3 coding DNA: TGTGCCAGCAGTCAACAGGGGTTTGAGCAGTACTTC. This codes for CASSQQGFEQYF.